Listed here are 4 T cell receptor beta chains from one sample, sequenced in a study of shared clonotypes between healthy human individuals. Repertoires were generated with immunoSEQ multiplex PCR, while TCRdb's copy carries only in-frame clones and drops some. The sample holds approximately 88,000 clones; roughly three quarters are singletons and the top ten take roughly 50%. The sequenced sample consisted of memory CD8+ T cells sorted from blood. Sample subset: CD45RO+ cells pooled with CCR7-negative TemRA cells. All receptors come from a man aged 25-45 years in good health.

The CDR3 protein is CASSLSFTGNYNEQFF. In nucleotides, the CDR3 is TGTGCCAGCAGCTTAAGCTTCACAGGGAACTACAATGAGCAGTTCTTC. The chain employs TRBV5-4 and TRBJ2-1, with a tentative D call TRBD1 (6 bases). There are 16 residues in the CDR3. With 2 bases removed from V and 3 bases from J, the gap between germline ends came to 15 bases. Looked up from germline, CDR1 is SGHNT and CDR2 is YYREEE (reference sequence).

The rearrangement uses TRBV2 and TRBJ2-7, with 9 bases lining up with TRBD1. The trim removed 5 bases at V and 2 bases at J, leaving 4 bases unmatched. Germline V CDR1 and CDR2: SNHLY, FYNNEI. CDR3 length equals 14 residues. CDR3 coding DNA: TGTGCCAGCAGTCGAGGACAGGGGCCCTACGAGCAGTACTTC. Residues: CASSRGQGPYEQYF.

The genes are TRBV7-9 and TRBJ2-2; D gene unclear. Germline CDR1 reads SEHNR; CDR2 reads FQNEAQ (reference sequence). V gave up 5 bases and J gave up 4 bases, with 14 bases separating them. The length of the CDR3 is 15 residues. The CDR3 loop is CASSPLRLGTGELFF. CDR3 bases: TGTGCCAGCAGCCCTCTCCGACTGGGCACCGGGGAGCTGTTTTTT.

This CDR3 reads CASSYSSEIKSYTQYF. For the CDR3, the DNA is TGTGCCAGCAGTTACTCAAGCGAGATCAAGTCATATACGCAGTATTTT. This rearrangement joins TRBV6-5 to TRBJ2-3; no reliable D call. CDR1 is MNHEY, CDR2 SVGAGI, per germline. Between the trimmed V and J ends, which lost 0 bases and 7 bases, there was a span of 17 bases. The CDR3 runs to 16 residues.